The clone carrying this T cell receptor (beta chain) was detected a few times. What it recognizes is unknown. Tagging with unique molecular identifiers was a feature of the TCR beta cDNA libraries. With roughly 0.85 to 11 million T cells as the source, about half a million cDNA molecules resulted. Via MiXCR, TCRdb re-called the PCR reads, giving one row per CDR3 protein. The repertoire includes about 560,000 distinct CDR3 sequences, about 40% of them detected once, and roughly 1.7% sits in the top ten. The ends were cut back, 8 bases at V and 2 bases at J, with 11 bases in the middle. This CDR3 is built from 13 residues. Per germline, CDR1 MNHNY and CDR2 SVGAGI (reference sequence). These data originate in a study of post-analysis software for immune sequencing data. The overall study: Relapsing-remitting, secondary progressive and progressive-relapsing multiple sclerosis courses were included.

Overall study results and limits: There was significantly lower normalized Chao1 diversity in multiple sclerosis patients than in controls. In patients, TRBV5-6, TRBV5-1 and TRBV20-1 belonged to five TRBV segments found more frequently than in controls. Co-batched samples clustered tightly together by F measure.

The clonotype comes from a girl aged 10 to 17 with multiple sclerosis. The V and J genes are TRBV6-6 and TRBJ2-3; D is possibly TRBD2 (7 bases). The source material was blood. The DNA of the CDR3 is TGTGCCAGCGGGAGGGGGTACACAGATACGCAGTATTTT. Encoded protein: CASGRGYTDTQYF.